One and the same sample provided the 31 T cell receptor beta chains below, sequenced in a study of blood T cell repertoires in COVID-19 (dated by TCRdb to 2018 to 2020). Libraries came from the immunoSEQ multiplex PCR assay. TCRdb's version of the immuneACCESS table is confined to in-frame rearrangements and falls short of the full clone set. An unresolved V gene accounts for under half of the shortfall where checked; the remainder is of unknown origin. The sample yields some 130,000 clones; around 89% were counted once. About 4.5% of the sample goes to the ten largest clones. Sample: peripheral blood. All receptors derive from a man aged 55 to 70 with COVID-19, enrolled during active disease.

The CDR3 sequence: CASSTGGSGNTIYF. The CDR3 bases are TGTGCCAGCAGTACAGGGGGCTCTGGAAACACCATATATTTT. The gene calls are TRBV6-4 and TRBJ1-3; 8 bases map to TRBD1. Looked up from germline, CDR1 is MRHNA and CDR2 is SNTAGT. V shed 5 bases and J 0 bases; nucleotides not matched to a gene: 0. This CDR3 is built from 14 residues.

The CDR3 nucleotides read TGTGCCAGCAGTTGGAGGATGTCGAAGTCGGGCACCTTC. Its translation: CASSWRMSKSGTF. This chain uses TRBV28 with TRBJ1-2; no definite D call. This CDR3 is built from 13 residues. CDR1 is MDHEN and CDR2 is SYDVKM in the germline V gene. The V end was cut by 4 bases, the J end by 13 bases, with 19 bases between.

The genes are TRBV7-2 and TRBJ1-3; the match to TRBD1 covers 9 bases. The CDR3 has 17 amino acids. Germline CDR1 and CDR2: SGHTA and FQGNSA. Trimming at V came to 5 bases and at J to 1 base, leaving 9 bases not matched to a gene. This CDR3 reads CASSTMGQGGSGNTIYF. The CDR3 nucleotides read TGTGCCAGCAGCACCATGGGACAGGGTGGATCTGGAAACACCATATATTTT.

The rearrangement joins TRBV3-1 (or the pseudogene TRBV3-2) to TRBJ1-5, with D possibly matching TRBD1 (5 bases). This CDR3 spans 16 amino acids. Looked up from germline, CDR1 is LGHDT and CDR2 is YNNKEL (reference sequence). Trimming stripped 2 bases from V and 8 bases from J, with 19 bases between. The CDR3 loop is CASSQSNRFTKEPQHF. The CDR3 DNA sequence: TGTGCCAGCAGCCAATCAAACAGGTTCACCAAAGAGCCCCAGCATTTT.

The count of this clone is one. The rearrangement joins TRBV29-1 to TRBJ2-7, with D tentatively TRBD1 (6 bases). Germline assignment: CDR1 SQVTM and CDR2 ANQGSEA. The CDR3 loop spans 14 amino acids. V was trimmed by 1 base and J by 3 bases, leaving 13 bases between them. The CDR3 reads CSVEVGGASYEQYF. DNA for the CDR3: TGCAGCGTTGAAGTAGGGGGAGCCAGCTACGAGCAGTACTTC.

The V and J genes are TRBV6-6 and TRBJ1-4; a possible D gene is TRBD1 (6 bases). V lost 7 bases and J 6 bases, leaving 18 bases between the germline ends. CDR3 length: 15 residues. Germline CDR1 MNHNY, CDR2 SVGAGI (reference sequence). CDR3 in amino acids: CASTEIDRTDEKLFF. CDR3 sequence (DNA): TGTGCCAGCACGGAAATCGACAGGACGGATGAAAAACTGTTTTTT.

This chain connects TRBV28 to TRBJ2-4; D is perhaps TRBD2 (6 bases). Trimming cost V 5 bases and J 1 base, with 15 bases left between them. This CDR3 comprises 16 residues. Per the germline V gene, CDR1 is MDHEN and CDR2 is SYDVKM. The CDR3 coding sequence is TGTGCCAGCAGTCCCGGACACCGGGGGGCCAAAAACATTCAGTACTTC. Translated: CASSPGHRGAKNIQYF.

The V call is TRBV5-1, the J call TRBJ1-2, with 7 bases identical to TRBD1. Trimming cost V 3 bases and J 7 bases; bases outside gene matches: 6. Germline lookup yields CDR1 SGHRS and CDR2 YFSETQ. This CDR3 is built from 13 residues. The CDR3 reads CASSSDRDSGYTF. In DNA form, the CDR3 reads TGCGCCAGCAGCTCCGACAGGGATAGTGGCTACACCTTC.

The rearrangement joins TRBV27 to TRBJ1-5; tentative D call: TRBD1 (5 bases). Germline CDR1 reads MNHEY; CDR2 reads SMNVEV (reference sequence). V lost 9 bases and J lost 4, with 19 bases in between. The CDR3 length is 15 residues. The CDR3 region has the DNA TGTGCCAGTAAGTTGGCATCTCAGGGTAATCAGCCCCAGCATTTT. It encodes CASKLASQGNQPQHF.

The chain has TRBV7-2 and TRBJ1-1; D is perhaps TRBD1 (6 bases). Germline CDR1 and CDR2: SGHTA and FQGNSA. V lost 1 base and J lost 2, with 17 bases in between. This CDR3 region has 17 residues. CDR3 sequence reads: CASSLDPVTGRNTEAFF. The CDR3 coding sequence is TGTGCCAGCAGCTTAGATCCCGTGACAGGACGAAACACTGAAGCTTTCTTT. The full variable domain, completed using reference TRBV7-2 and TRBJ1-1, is GAGVSQSPSNKVTEKGKDVELRCDPISGHTALYWYRQSLGQGLEFLIYFQGNSAPDKSGLPSDRFSAERTGGSVSTLTIQRTQQEDSAVYLCASSLDPVTGRNTEAFFGQGTRLTVV.

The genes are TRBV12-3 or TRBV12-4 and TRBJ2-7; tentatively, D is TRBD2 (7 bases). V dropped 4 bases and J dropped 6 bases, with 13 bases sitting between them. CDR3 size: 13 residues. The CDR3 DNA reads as TGTGCCAGCAGTTCCCGGGGGGCAGTCGAGCAGTACTTC. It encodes CASSSRGAVEQYF.

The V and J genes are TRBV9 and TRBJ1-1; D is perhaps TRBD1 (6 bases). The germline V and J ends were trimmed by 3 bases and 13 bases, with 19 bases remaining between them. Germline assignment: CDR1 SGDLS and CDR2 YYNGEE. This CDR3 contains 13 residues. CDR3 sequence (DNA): TGTGCCAGCAGCGCGGCGGTTGGGGGCCCGCATTTCTTT. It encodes CASSAAVGGPHFF.

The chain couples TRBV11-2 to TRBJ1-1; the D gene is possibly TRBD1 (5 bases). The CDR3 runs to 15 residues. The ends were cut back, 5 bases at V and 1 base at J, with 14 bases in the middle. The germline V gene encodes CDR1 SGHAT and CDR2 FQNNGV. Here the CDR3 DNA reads TGTGCCAGCAGCCCTGCCCGGGGGGAGAACACTGAAGCTTTCTTT. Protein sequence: CASSPARGENTEAFF. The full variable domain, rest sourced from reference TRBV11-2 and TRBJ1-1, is EAGVAQSPRYKIIEKRQSVAFWCNPISGHATLYWYQQILGQGPKLLIQFQNNGVVDDSQLPKDRFSAERLKGVDSTLKIQPAKLEDSAVYLCASSPARGENTEAFFGQGTRLTVV.

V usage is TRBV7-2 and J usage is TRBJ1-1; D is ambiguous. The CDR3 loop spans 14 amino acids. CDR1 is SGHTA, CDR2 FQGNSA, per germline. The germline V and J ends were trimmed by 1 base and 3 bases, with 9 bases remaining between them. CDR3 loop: CASSLDGGDTEAFF. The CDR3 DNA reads TGTGCCAGCAGCTTAGATGGCGGGGACACTGAAGCTTTCTTT.

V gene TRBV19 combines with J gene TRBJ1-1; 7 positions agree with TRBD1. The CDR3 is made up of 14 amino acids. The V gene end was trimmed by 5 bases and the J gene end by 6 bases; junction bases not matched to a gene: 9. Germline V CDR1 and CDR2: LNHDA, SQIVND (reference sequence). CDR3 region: CASSPPTGRAEAFF. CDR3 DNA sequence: TGTGCCAGTAGTCCCCCGACAGGGCGGGCTGAAGCTTTCTTT.

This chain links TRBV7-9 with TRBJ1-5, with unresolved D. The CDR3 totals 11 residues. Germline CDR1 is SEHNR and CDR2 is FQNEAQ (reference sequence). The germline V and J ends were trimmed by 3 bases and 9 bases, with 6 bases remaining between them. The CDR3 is CASSLSGPQHF. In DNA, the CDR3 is TGTGCCAGCAGCTTGTCGGGGCCCCAGCATTTT.

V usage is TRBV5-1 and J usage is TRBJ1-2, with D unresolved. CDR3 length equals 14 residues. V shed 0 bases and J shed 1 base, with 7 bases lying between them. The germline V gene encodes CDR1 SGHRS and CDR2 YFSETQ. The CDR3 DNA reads TGCGCCAGCAGCTTGGGGCCCAGTAACTATGGCTACACCTTC. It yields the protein CASSLGPSNYGYTF.

CDR3 DNA: TGTGCCAGCAGTTACGTTTTGTCAGGGGGACCGCATGAAGCTTTCTTT. Its translation is CASSYVLSGGPHEAFF. The V and J genes are TRBV6-2 or TRBV6-3 and TRBJ1-1; 7 bases align to TRBD1. From germline, CDR1 is MNHEY and CDR2 SVGEGT. V was clipped by 2 bases and J by 7 bases; unmatched bases: 13. This CDR3 is 16 amino acids long.

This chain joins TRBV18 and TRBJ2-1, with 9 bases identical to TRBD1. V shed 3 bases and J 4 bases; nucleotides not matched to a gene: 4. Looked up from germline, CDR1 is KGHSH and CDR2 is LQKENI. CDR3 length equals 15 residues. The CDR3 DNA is TGTGCCAGCTCACCTCCGGGACAGGGTTACAATGAGCAGTTCTTC. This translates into CASSPPGQGYNEQFF.

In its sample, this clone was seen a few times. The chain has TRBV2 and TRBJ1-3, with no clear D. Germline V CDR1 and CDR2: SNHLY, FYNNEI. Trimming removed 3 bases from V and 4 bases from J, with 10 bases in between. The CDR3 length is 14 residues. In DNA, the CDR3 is TGTGCCAGCAGTGATACCCCTGAGGGAAACACCATATATTTT. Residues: CASSDTPEGNTIYF.

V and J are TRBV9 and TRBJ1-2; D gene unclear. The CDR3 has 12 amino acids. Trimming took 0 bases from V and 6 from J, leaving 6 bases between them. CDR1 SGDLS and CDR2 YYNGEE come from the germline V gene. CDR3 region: CASSVGWHGYTF. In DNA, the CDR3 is TGTGCCAGCAGCGTAGGATGGCATGGCTACACCTTC.

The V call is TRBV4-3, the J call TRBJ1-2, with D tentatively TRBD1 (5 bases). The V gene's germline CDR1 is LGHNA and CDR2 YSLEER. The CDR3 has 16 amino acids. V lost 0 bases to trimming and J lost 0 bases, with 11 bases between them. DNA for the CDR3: TGCGCCAGCAGCCAAGAAGTGGGGCTCCCTAACTATGGCTACACCTTC. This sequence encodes CASSQEVGLPNYGYTF.

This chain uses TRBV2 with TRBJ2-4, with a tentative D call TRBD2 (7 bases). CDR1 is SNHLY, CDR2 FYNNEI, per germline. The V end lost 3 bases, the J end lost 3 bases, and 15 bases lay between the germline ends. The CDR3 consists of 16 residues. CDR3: CASSDSGGRGKNIQYF. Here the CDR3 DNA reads TGTGCCAGCAGTGATTCGGGGGGCCGAGGCAAAAACATTCAGTACTTC. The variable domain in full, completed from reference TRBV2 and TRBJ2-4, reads EPEVTQTPSHQVTQMGQEVILRCVPISNHLYFYWYRQILGQKVEFLVSFYNNEISEKSEIFDDQFSVERPDGSNFTLKIRSTKLEDSAMYFCASSDSGGRGKNIQYFGAGTRLSVL.

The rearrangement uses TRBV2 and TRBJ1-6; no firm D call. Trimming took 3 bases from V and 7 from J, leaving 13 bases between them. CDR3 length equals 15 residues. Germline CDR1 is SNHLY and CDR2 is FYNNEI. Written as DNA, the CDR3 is TGTGCCAGCAGTGATGGTCAGAGGAGAAATTCACCCCTCCACTTT. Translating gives CASSDGQRRNSPLHF.

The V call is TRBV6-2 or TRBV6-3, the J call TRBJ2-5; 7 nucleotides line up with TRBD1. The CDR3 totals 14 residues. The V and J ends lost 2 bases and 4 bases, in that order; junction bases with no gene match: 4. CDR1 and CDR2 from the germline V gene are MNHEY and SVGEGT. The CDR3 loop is CASSYPRQGETQYF. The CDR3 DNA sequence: TGTGCCAGCAGTTACCCTCGACAGGGAGAGACCCAGTACTTC.

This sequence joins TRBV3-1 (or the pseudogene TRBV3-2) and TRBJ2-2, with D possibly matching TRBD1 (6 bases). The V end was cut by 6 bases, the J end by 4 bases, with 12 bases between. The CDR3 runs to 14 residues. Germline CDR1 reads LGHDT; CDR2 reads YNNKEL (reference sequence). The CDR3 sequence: CASRTGHGTGELFF. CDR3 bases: TGTGCCAGCAGAACGGGACACGGCACCGGGGAGCTGTTTTTT.

The CDR3 region has the DNA TGTGCCAGCAGCTTGGAGGGCAGGGGGGAGACCCAGTACTTC. The encoded protein is CASSLEGRGETQYF. The chain uses TRBV5-5 and TRBJ2-5; 7 bases fit TRBD1. Germline loops: CDR1 SGHKS, CDR2 YYEKEE (reference sequence). CDR3 length: 14 amino acids. The trim removed 0 bases at V and 5 bases at J, leaving 4 bases unmatched.

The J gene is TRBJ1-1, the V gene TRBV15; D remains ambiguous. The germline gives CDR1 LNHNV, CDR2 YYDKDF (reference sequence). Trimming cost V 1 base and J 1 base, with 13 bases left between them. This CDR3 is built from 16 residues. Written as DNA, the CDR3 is TGTGCCACCAGCAGAGGTGGGTCGCGGCCGAACACTGAAGCTTTCTTT. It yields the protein CATSRGGSRPNTEAFF.

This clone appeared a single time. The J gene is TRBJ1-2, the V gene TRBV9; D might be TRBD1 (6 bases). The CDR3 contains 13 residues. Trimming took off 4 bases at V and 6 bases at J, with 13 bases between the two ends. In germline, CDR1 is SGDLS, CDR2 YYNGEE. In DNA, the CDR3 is TGTGCCAGCAGCCCTACAGGGACGAATGGCTACACCTTC. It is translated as CASSPTGTNGYTF.

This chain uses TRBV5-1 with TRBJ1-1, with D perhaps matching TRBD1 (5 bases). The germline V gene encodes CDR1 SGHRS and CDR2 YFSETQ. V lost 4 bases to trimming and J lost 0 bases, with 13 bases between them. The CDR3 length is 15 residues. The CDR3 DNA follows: TGCGCCAGCAGCAACGGACTACAGGTGAACACTGAAGCTTTCTTT. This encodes CASSNGLQVNTEAFF.

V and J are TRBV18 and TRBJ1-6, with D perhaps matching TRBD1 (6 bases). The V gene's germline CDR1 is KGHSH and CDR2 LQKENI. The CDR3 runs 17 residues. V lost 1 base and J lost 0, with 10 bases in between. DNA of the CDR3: TGTGCCAGCTCACCACTCCCGGACAGCTCCTATAATTCACCCCTCCACTTT. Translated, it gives CASSPLPDSSYNSPLHF.